The TCR beta chain under discussion was sequenced for a study of T cells expressing NK-cell markers. In germline, CDR1 is MNHEY, CDR2 SMNVEV (reference sequence). There are 14 residues in the CDR3. UMI-tagged 5'RACE template switching yielded the TCR beta cDNA. TCRdb reprocessed the 5' RACE reads, with one entry per CDR3 protein and no DNA. The table for this sample gives some 410,000 distinct CDR3 sequences. The clonotype comes from a woman between 18 and 70 years old in good health. Material: blood T cells: a sorted CD56 or NKG2C T cell subset, CD4+ or CD8+ T cells, or bulk PBMC T cells (not recorded which). V and J are TRBV27 and TRBJ2-5; TCRdb selects TRBD2, and the lack of DNA leaves this call unchecked. The CDR3 protein is CASSSGSGEETQYF.